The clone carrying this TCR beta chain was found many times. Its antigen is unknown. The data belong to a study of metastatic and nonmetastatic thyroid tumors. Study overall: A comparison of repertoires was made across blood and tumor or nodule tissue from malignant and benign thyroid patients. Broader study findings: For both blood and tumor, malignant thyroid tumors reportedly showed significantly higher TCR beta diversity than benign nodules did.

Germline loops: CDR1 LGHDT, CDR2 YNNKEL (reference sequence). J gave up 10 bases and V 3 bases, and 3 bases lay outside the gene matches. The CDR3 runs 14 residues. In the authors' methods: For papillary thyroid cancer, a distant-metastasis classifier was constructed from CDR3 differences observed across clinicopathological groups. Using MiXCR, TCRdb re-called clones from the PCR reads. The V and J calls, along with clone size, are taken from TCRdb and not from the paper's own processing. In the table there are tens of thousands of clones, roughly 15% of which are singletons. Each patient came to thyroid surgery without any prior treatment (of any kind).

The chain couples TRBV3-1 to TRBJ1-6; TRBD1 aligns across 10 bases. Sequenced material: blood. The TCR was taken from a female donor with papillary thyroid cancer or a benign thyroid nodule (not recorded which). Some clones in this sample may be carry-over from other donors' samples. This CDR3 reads CASSQGTGASPLHF. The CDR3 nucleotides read TGTGCCAGCAGCCAGGGGACAGGGGCCTCACCCCTCCACTTT.